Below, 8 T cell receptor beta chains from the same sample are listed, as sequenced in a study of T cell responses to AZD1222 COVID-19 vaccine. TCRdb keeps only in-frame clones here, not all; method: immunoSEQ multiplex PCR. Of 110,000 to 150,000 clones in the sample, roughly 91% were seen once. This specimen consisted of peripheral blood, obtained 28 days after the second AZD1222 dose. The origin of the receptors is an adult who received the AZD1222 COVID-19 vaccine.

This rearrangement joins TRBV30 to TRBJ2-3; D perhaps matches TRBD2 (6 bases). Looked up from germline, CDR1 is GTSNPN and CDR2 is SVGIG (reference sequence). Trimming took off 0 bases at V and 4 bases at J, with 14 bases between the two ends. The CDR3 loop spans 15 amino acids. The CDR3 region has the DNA TGTGCCTGGAGTGTAGGTTCGGGAGCGGCAGATACGCAGTATTTT. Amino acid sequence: CAWSVGSGAADTQYF.

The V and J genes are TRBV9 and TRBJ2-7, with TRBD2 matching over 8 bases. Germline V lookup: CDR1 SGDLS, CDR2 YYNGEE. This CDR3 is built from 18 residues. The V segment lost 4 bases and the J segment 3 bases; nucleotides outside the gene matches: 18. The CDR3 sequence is CASSFGLHGLAAGYEQYF. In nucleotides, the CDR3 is TGTGCCAGCAGCTTTGGCCTCCATGGACTAGCAGCGGGCTACGAGCAGTACTTC.

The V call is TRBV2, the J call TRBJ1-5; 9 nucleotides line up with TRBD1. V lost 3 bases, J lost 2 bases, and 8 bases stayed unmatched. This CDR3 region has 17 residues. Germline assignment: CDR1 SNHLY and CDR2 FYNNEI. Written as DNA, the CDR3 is TGTGCCAGCAGTGATTTTTCCGGGACAGGGCGCAATCAGCCCCAGCATTTT. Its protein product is CASSDFSGTGRNQPQHF.

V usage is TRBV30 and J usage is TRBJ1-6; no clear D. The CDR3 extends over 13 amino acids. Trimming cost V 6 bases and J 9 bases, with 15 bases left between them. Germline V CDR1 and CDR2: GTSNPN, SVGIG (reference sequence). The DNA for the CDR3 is TGTGCCTGTACTCAGGACGCATCTTCACCCCTCCACTTT. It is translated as CACTQDASSPLHF. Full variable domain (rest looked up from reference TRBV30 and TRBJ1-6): SQTIHQWPATLVQPVGSPLSLECTVEGTSNPNLYWYRQAAGRGLQLLFYSVGIGQISSEVPQNLSASRPQDRQFILSSKKLLLSDSGFYLCACTQDASSPLHFGNGTRLTVT.

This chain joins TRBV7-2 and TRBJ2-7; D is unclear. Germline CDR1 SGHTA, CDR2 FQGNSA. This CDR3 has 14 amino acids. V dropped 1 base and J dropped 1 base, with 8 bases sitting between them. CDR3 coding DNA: TGTGCCAGCAGCTTAGACTTATATTCCTACGAGCAGTACTTC. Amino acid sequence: CASSLDLYSYEQYF.

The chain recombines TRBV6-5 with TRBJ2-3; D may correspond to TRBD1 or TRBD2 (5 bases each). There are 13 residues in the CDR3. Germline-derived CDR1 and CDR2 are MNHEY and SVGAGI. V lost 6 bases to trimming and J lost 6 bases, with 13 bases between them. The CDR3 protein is CASRNGGKDTQYF. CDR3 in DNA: TGTGCCAGCAGGAATGGGGGAAAGGATACGCAGTATTTT.

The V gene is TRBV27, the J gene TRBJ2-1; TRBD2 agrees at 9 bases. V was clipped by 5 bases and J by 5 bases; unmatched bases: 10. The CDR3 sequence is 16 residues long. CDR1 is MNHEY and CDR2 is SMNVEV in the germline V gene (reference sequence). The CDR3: CASSRFLAGIHNEQFF. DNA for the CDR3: TGTGCCAGCAGTCGATTTCTAGCGGGGATACACAATGAGCAGTTCTTC.

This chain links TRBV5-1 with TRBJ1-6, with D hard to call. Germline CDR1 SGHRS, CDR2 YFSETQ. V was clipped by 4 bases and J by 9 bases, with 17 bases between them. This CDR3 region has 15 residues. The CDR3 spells CASSVDGMGSSPLHF. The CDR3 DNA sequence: TGCGCCAGCAGCGTTGACGGTATGGGGTCTTCACCCCTCCACTTT.